Shown below are 13 T cell receptor beta chains from a single sample sequenced in a study of T cell responses to AZD1222 COVID-19 vaccine. The assay was immunoSEQ multiplex PCR, and TCRdb's table has in-frame clones only and misses some. Of some 120,000 clones listed, around 90% are singletons. The specimen comprised peripheral blood, sampled on day 0 of AZD1222 vaccination. The receptors here all came from an adult in good health.

This clone was seen only once. The genes are TRBV5-1 and TRBJ1-1, with D possibly being TRBD1 (6 bases). The germline V gene encodes CDR1 SGHRS and CDR2 YFSETQ. Trimming pared 4 bases from V and 0 bases from J, leaving 19 bases between. The CDR3 has 17 amino acids. The CDR3 here is CASSPRMDRGMNTEAFF. For the CDR3, the DNA is TGCGCCAGCAGCCCAAGGATGGACAGAGGTATGAACACTGAAGCTTTCTTT.

V is TRBV4-3 and J is TRBJ2-3; 13 bases are a match to TRBD2. CDR1 LGHNA and CDR2 YSLEER come from the germline V gene. The junction had 6 bases not matched to a gene; V was cut back by 5 bases and J by 4 bases. The length of the CDR3 is 16 residues. The CDR3 DNA sequence: TGCGCCAGCAGCTCCACTAGCGGGAGGGGCGCAGATACGCAGTATTTT. Translation gives CASSSTSGRGADTQYF.

The chain uses TRBV9 and TRBJ1-6; the D gene is possibly TRBD1 (5 bases). The germline V gene encodes CDR1 SGDLS and CDR2 YYNGEE. The CDR3 is 13 residues long. Trimming took 2 bases from V and 10 from J, leaving 10 bases between them. CDR3: CASSVTEGSPLHF. The CDR3 DNA reads as TGTGCCAGCAGCGTGACAGAAGGGTCACCCCTCCACTTT.

The gene calls are TRBV7-2 and TRBJ2-1, with D unclear. CDR1 and CDR2 from the germline V gene are SGHTA and FQGNSA. Trimming took off 4 bases at V and 6 bases at J, with 16 bases between the two ends. The CDR3 consists of 15 residues. The CDR3 DNA is TGTGCCAGCAGCTCTCCGTTGACCCGAGGCAATGAGCAGTTCTTC. Protein product: CASSSPLTRGNEQFF.

The rearrangement uses TRBV6-5 and TRBJ2-4; D call uncertain. In germline, CDR1 is MNHEY, CDR2 SVGAGI. V shed 5 bases and J shed 0 bases, with 5 bases lying between them. The length of the CDR3 is 13 residues. The CDR3 DNA is TGTGCCAGCAGTACCATAGCCAAAAACATTCAGTACTTC. It yields the protein CASSTIAKNIQYF.

The chain uses TRBV7-2 and TRBJ2-3, with D uncertain. The ends were cut back, 5 bases at V and 6 bases at J, with 12 bases in the middle. This CDR3 comprises 13 residues. The germline V gene has CDR1 SGHTA and CDR2 FQGNSA. CDR3 loop: CASSLWTADTQYF. The DNA of the CDR3 is TGTGCCAGCAGCCTATGGACCGCGGATACGCAGTATTTT.

The genes are TRBV9 and TRBJ2-1; 10 nucleotides agree with TRBD2. Germline V gene sequence: CDR1 SGDLS, CDR2 YYNGEE. The CDR3 totals 15 residues. V lost 0 bases, J lost 5 bases, and 2 bases stayed unmatched. CDR3: CASSVGTSGNNEQFF. The DNA for the CDR3 is TGTGCCAGCAGCGTAGGGACTAGCGGAAACAATGAGCAGTTCTTC.

DNA of the CDR3: TGTGCCAGCAGAATTGGGACCTCCTACGAGCAGTACTTC. Amino acids: CASRIGTSYEQYF. V and J are TRBV7-9 and TRBJ2-7; D possibly matches TRBD1 or TRBD2 (5 bases each). Trimming cost V 6 bases and J 0 bases, with 9 bases left between them. The length of the CDR3 is 13 residues. The V gene's germline CDR1 is SEHNR and CDR2 FQNEAQ (reference sequence).

The chain is built from TRBV12-3 or TRBV12-4 and TRBJ2-5, with D tentatively TRBD2 (7 bases). This CDR3 has 13 amino acids. Trimming removed 6 bases from V and 3 bases from J, with 11 bases in between. CDR3 region: CASRAGQKETQYF. In DNA form, the CDR3 reads TGTGCCAGCAGAGCGGGACAAAAAGAGACCCAGTACTTC.

This sequence joins TRBV24-1 and TRBJ2-5; D is undetermined. This CDR3 region has 16 residues. CDR1 and CDR2 from the germline V gene are KGHDR and SFDVKD. V was shortened by 4 bases and J by 1 base, with 15 bases between the two germline ends. The CDR3 here is CATSDPSIATQETQYF. As DNA, the CDR3 is TGTGCCACCAGTGACCCCTCTATAGCAACCCAAGAGACCCAGTACTTC.

This chain connects TRBV3-1 (or the pseudogene TRBV3-2) to TRBJ1-1; D uncertain. The CDR3 extends over 14 amino acids. Germline values: CDR1 LGHDT, CDR2 YNNKEL (reference sequence). Trimming left V 4 bases short and J 3 bases short, with 12 bases between. Here the CDR3 reads CASSPKGVDTEAFF. The DNA for the CDR3 is TGTGCCAGCAGCCCAAAAGGAGTCGACACTGAAGCTTTCTTT.

The gene calls are TRBV5-4 and TRBJ2-5; D call uncertain. In germline, CDR1 is SGHNT, CDR2 YYREEE (reference sequence). This CDR3 is 13 amino acids long. With 0 bases removed from V and 5 bases from J, the gap between germline ends came to 8 bases. The CDR3 sequence is CASSLDPNETQYF. In nucleotides, the CDR3 is TGTGCCAGCAGCTTGGACCCAAATGAGACCCAGTACTTC.

This chain joins TRBV4-3 and TRBJ2-2, with unresolved D. The CDR3 spans 15 residues. V dropped 0 bases and J dropped 5 bases, with 10 bases sitting between them. CDR1 is LGHNA, CDR2 YSLEER, per germline. The CDR3 bases are TGCGCCAGCAGCCAAGATCATAAGGGTACCGGGGAGCTGTTTTTT. It translates to CASSQDHKGTGELFF.